Listed below are T cell receptor beta chains from one sample, sequenced in a study of blood T cell repertoires in COVID-19. Libraries were prepared by immunoSEQ multiplex PCR; TCRdb keeps only in-frame clonotypes and omits some of them. Here the sample spans roughly 120,000 clones, 75% to 90% being singletons. The sample consisted of peripheral blood. These receptors were collected from a woman aged 45-59 years with acute or convalescent COVID-19. Each CDR3 is given with its conserved first and last residue. The D gene is left open where the match is weak. Rows give clone size only sometimes, using once, few, many, or a class for an expanded clone.

d_gene | abundance | j_gene | v_gene | CDR3nt | CDR3aa
NA | NA | TRBJ2-7 | TRBV11-2 | TGTGCCAGCGGGCAGGACAGTACCTACGAGCAGTACTTC | CASGQDSTYEQYF
NA | NA | TRBJ1-1 | TRBV30 | TGTGCCTGTACCAAGGGGCCGTTGAACACTGAAGCTTTCTTT | CACTKGPLNTEAFF
TRBD2 | NA | TRBJ2-1 | TRBV10-3 | TGTGCCATCAGTGAATACGGCGGGGGGGCCAGTGAGCAGTTCTTC | CAISEYGGGASEQFF
NA | NA | TRBJ1-1 | TRBV15 | TGTGCCACCAGCAGCAACAGGCCCTTGAAAGAAGCTTTCTTT | CATSSNRPLKEAFF
NA | NA | TRBJ1-1 | TRBV6-6 | TGTGCCAGCAGTTACTATAATATGAACACTGAAGCTTTCTTT | CASSYYNMNTEAFF
NA | few | TRBJ1-1 | TRBV2 | TGTGCCAGCAGTCTAGAGACAGTTATGAACACTGAAGCTTTCTTT | CASSLETVMNTEAFF
TRBD1 | NA | TRBJ1-2 | TRBV5-1 | TGCGCCAGCAGCAACCGGGAACAGGGGGACTATGGCTACACCTTC | CASSNREQGDYGYTF
NA | NA | TRBJ1-1 | TRBV19 | TGTGCCAGTAGTTCGGGGGGGCTGAACACTGAAGCTTTCTTT | CASSSGGLNTEAFF
NA | NA | TRBJ2-4 | TRBV25-1 | TGTGCCAGTACCATGAACAGCTACCTAGCCAAAAACATTCAGTACTTC | CASTMNSYLAKNIQYF
NA | few | TRBJ1-5 | TRBV19 | TGTGCCAGTAGTGCTAACAGGAATCAGCCCCAGCATTTT | CASSANRNQPQHF
NA | NA | TRBJ1-3 | TRBV11-3 | TGTGCCAGCAGCTTACGGGGTGATTCTGGAAACACCATATATTTT | CASSLRGDSGNTIYF
NA | few | TRBJ1-5 | TRBV12-3/TRBV12-4 | TGTGCCAGCAGCTTACAGGAGGGCCAGCCCCAGCATTTT | CASSLQEGQPQHF
NA | NA | TRBJ2-3 | TRBV19 | TGTGCCAGTAGTCAGGGGCACACAGATACGCAGTATTTT | CASSQGHTDTQYF
TRBD1 | NA | TRBJ1-2 | TRBV6-1 | TGTGCCAGCAGGATGACAGGGGTCGAAAACGGTGGCTACACCTTC | CASRMTGVENGGYTF
TRBD1 | NA | TRBJ2-7 | TRBV18 | TGTGCCAGCTCACAGGGACAGGTACCTACCTACGAGCAGTACTTC | CASSQGQVPTYEQYF
NA | NA | TRBJ1-1 | TRBV7-2 | TGTGCCAGCAGCTTATTAGGAGGGAACACTGAAGCTTTCTTT | CASSLLGGNTEAFF
NA | NA | TRBJ2-2 | TRBV10-3 | TGTGCCATCAGCCGAATGGAGGGGTGCACCGGGGAGCTGTTTTTT | CAISRMEGCTGELFF
NA | once | TRBJ2-7 | TRBV5-4 | TGTGCCAGCAGCTCATTACATGACTTTCCCGCAAGCAGCCACACCTACGAGCAGTACTTC | CASSSLHDFPASSHTYEQYF
NA | NA | TRBJ2-2 | TRBV4-1 | TGCGCCAGCAGCCAAGATAAGACTAGGCGCACCGGGGAGCTGTTTTTT | CASSQDKTRRTGELFF
TRBD1 | NA | TRBJ1-2 | TRBV6-2/TRBV6-3 | TGTGCCAGCAGTCAAGGACAGGATGGCTACACCTTC | CASSQGQDGYTF
NA | NA | TRBJ1-2 | TRBV28 | TGTGCCAGCAGTTTGGAGGGATTCAATGGCTACACCTTC | CASSLEGFNGYTF
TRBD1 | few | TRBJ1-2 | TRBV28 | TGTGCCAGCAGGGGGACAGAGAATTCTAACTATGGCTACACCTTC | CASRGTENSNYGYTF
NA | NA | TRBJ1-2 | TRBV5-6 | TGTGCCAGCAGCTACACAGGGTCTCCCGGCTATGGCTACACCTTC | CASSYTGSPGYGYTF
TRBD2 | NA | TRBJ2-7 | TRBV2 | TGTGCCAGCAGTGAAACGGGGGGGCCTTACGAGCAGTACTTC | CASSETGGPYEQYF
NA | NA | TRBJ1-2 | TRBV15 | TGTGCCACCAGCAGAGATAAGCGAGGGTTCGACTATGGCTACACCTTC | CATSRDKRGFDYGYTF
NA | once | TRBJ1-1 | TRBV2 | TGTGCCAGCAGTGGAGAAAGAGCTGAAGCTTTCTTT | CASSGERAEAFF
NA | NA | TRBJ2-7 | TRBV7-2 | TGTGCCAGCAGCTTCGACACTCTATACGAGCAGTACTTC | CASSFDTLYEQYF
TRBD2 | NA | TRBJ2-1 | TRBV3-1/TRBV3-2 | TGTGCCAGCAGCCCCCCCGGCGGGGGGGCCTACAATGAGCAGTTCTTC | CASSPPGGGAYNEQFF
TRBD1 | NA | TRBJ1-2 | TRBV9 | TGTGCCAGCAGCGCAGGGGGCCATATGACTAACTATGGCTACACCTTC | CASSAGGHMTNYGYTF
TRBD1 | NA | TRBJ1-1 | TRBV24-1 | TGTGCCACCAGAAATACAGGGGACCACACTGAAGCTTTCTTT | CATRNTGDHTEAFF
NA | NA | TRBJ2-3 | TRBV30 | TGTGCCGCCTGGCGGAGTTCCACAGATACGCAGTATTTT | CAAWRSSTDTQYF
TRBD1 | NA | TRBJ1-2 | TRBV19 | TGTGCCAGTATTCTCCGGGACAGGAGATCCTATGGCTACACCTTC | CASILRDRRSYGYTF
NA | NA | TRBJ1-4 | TRBV29-1 | TGCAGCGTCGCCCCACTGGGCGAAAAACTGTTTTTT | CSVAPLGEKLFF
TRBD2 | once | TRBJ2-3 | TRBV9 | TGTGCCAGCAGCGTAGAGAGCGGGGGGCCGTTAGATACGCAGTATTTT | CASSVESGGPLDTQYF
TRBD1 | NA | TRBJ2-7 | TRBV18 | TGTGCCAGCTCACAACAGATACAGGGGGCAAGGGAGCAGTACTTC | CASSQQIQGAREQYF
TRBD1 | NA | TRBJ1-3 | TRBV12-3/TRBV12-4 | TGTGCCCCCCCCGGGACAGCCGGAAACACCATATATTTT | CAPPGTAGNTIYF
NA | NA | TRBJ2-2 | TRBV3-1/TRBV3-2 | TGTGCCAGCAGCCAAGGGGGAGTAGGGGGAAGCGGGGAGCTGTTTTTT | CASSQGGVGGSGELFF
TRBD2 | once | TRBJ2-1 | TRBV10-3 | TGTGCCCACGGGCCTAGCGGGAGTGAGCAGTTCTTC | CAHGPSGSEQFF
TRBD1 | NA | TRBJ1-6 | TRBV5-1 | TGCGCCAGCAGCCAGGACAGGGGGGTCGATAATTCACCCCTCCACTTT | CASSQDRGVDNSPLHF
NA | NA | TRBJ1-6 | TRBV5-1 | TGCGCCAGCAGACCCACAGGGAGCTCCTATAATTCACCCCTCCACTTT | CASRPTGSSYNSPLHF
NA | NA | TRBJ1-4 | TRBV6-5 | TGTGCCAGCAGTCGTAACAGGGAAACTAATGAAAAACTGTTTTTT | CASSRNRETNEKLFF